Below, one TCR beta chain is given with its context. The table lists this clonotype with a few counts. No antigen is known for it. No base qualities exist here, and no much larger clone lies one base off it. To prepare the library, 5' RACE was applied. Instrument used: Illumina HiSeq 2500. A second PCR of roughly 6 to 12 cycles was run with a J-beta primer mix and a sample-barcoded 5' primer. A template-switch 5' adaptor carrying 12 random nucleotides introduced a unique molecular identifier onto each TCR beta cDNA molecule. Each sample yielded at least 2.5 million CDR3-containing paired-end reads. First-strand cDNA synthesis was performed from all RNA using the Mint cDNA synthesis kit, with priming by a TRBC-specific oligonucleotide. Following uracil-DNA glycosylase treatment, a first 18-cycle PCR with universal primers M1SS and BC2_uni_R was performed on all cDNA. Per the authors' processing: Each sample was normalized by randomly selecting 1 million high-quality reads, each carrying a distinct molecular identifier. Reads sharing molecular identifiers were discarded rather than binned into consensus sequences. CDR3 identification, clonotype clustering and error correction used MiTCR with a Q25 quality threshold and the strictest error-elimination algorithm. A nonparametric unseen species model using Euler transformation provided a lower-bound estimate of total TCR beta diversity. Using fastp trimming at Q25 and MiXCR clonotype assembly, TCRdb reanalyzed the public sequencing data and kept in-frame beta chains. Rows are combined by CDR3 protein, so each entry shows the most common genes and DNA. The V and J calls shown here were made by TCRdb, not taken from the authors' results. This sample lists about 580,000 distinct CDR3 sequences; less than 60% were detected once. The ten biggest clones cover 20% to 25% of the sample.

The data stem from a study of blood T cells in healthy people across ages (dated by TCRdb to the mid-2010s). Some background on the complete study: Template switching captured roughly one uniquely barcoded TCR beta cDNA molecule per two T cells in model experiments. Using deep sequencing normalized with unique cDNA molecular identifiers, the study measured how TCR beta repertoire diversity changes with age. The donors were divided into four age groups: young (average about 15 years), middle-aged (about 40), aged (around 59) and long-lived (approximately 74). To avoid experimental bias, donors of different ages were spread randomly across the sequencing lanes. The study analyzed two additional independent replicas of 1 million unique cDNA reads from the same blood draw for two donors, one aged 18 to 30 and one aged 80 or older.

Study-level results and caveats: Donor CMV infection status was unknown, potentially confounding age-related changes in expanded clonotypes. Observed TCR beta diversity per million T cells fell roughly linearly with age, and a significant reduction was already apparent by age around 39. The long-lived group showed more naive CD4+ T cells, fewer expanded clones and increased TCR diversity than the aged group, suggesting age selection. Conclusive comparison of naive and antigen-experienced compartments was prevented by the profiling of bulk unsorted PBMCs. Estimates of total diversity based on one million sequenced T cells were considered lower bounds and underestimates. Observed TCR beta diversity correlated strongly with the percentage of naive T cells measured by flow cytometry.

The donors were 40 or so Caucasian individuals from Russia, aged roughly 6 to 100 years, who were systemically healthy. Around 9.7 milliliters of peripheral blood were collected from each donor into EDTA-treated Vacutainer tubes. Ficoll-Paque density-gradient centrifugation was used to isolate PBMCs, with at least 7 million per sample. Trizol reagent was used to extract total RNA from PBMCs, with at least 6 micrograms per sample. For every donor, flow cytometry on a PBMC aliquot measured the percentage of naive CD45RAhigh/CD27high T cells. The sequence was collected from a man older than 75 in good health. The specimen sequenced was blood.

The CDR3 loop reads CSVEEGPYEQYF. The DNA sequence is TGCAGCGTTGAGGAAGGCCCCTACGAGCAGTACTTC. This chain is built from TRBV29-1 and TRBJ2-7, with no D gene named confidently. From the germline V gene, CDR1 is SQVTM and CDR2 is ANQGSEA. V loses 3 bases of germline sequence and J loses 2 bases, and the interval between the two ends is 8 bases. Inclusive of the bounding cysteine and phenylalanine, the CDR3 is 12 residues long. This entry keeps only the CDR3 DNA: 36 bases, framed from base 1.